These 15 T cell receptor beta chains were all obtained from the same sample, sequenced in a study of naive CD8 T cells in extremely preterm neonates. Study-level findings and limits: Relative to older groups, preterm infants had shorter, less trimmed CDR3s with fewer N additions.

Samples were taken at extremely preterm deliveries at about 22-27 weeks of gestation. Their recognized antigens are unknown. Sequencing used immunoSEQ multiplex PCR; TCRdb keeps in-frame clones, though not all of them. Of 21,000 or so clones listed, about 91% are singletons. The sequenced sample was naive CD8+ T cells from cord blood. The receptor set was obtained from a boy who was born preterm.

The J gene is TRBJ1-5, the V gene TRBV28, with D tentatively TRBD1 (6 bases). The germline V and J ends were trimmed by 4 bases and 2 bases, with 6 bases remaining between them. CDR1 MDHEN and CDR2 SYDVKM come from the germline V gene. The length of the CDR3 is 13 residues. CDR3 amino acids: CASSSGGNQPQHF. The CDR3 coding sequence is TGTGCCAGCAGTTCAGGGGGCAATCAGCCCCAGCATTTT.

This clone has only one observation. V gene TRBV7-2 combines with J gene TRBJ2-1; TRBD2 aligns across 10 bases. Unmatched junction bases numbered 0, after V lost 1 base and J lost 0 bases. Germline V gives CDR1 SGHTA, CDR2 FQGNSA. CDR3 length: 16 amino acids. CDR3 DNA: TGTGCCAGCAGCTTAGAGCGGGGGGGCTCCTACAATGAGCAGTTCTTC. Residues: CASSLERGGSYNEQFF. The full variable domain, in which reference TRBV7-2 and TRBJ2-1 provide the parts outside the CDR3, is GAGVSQSPSNKVTEKGKDVELRCDPISGHTALYWYRQSLGQGLEFLIYFQGNSAPDKSGLPSDRFSAERTGGSVSTLTIQRTQQEDSAVYLCASSLERGGSYNEQFFGPGTRLTVL.

The gene calls are TRBV30 and TRBJ2-7, with D perhaps TRBD1 (6 bases). Germline V gives CDR1 GTSNPN, CDR2 SVGIG (reference sequence). CDR3 length: 11 amino acids. V was shortened by 0 bases and J by 6 bases, with 6 bases between the two germline ends. Written as DNA, the CDR3 is TGTGCCTGGAGTGTGGGGGCCGAGCAGTACTTC. It is translated as CAWSVGAEQYF.

This sequence joins TRBV11-2 and TRBJ1-2; maybe TRBD1 (6 bases). This CDR3 contains 12 residues. With 5 bases removed from V and 2 bases from J, the gap between germline ends came to 6 bases. Germline CDR1 is SGHAT and CDR2 is FQNNGV. CDR3: CASSTGNYGYTF. The CDR3 DNA reads as TGTGCCAGCAGCACAGGGAACTATGGCTACACCTTC.

There are a few counts of this clone. The genes are TRBV29-1 and TRBJ1-1, with D unresolved. The V gene's germline CDR1 is SQVTM and CDR2 ANQGSEA. Trimming stripped 3 bases from V and 1 base from J, with 3 bases between. This CDR3 has 11 amino acids. CDR3 sequence: CSVDRNTEAFF. The CDR3 nucleotides read TGCAGCGTTGACAGGAACACTGAAGCTTTCTTT.

The gene calls are TRBV5-1 and TRBJ1-1, with a weak D call TRBD1 (6 bases). The V and J ends lost 9 bases and 0 bases respectively, with 12 bases between them. The CDR3 spans 13 residues. CDR1 and CDR2 from the germline V gene are SGHRS and YFSETQ. In DNA form, the CDR3 reads TGCGCCACCGAGACAGGATTGAACACTGAAGCTTTCTTT. Translation gives CATETGLNTEAFF.

The chain couples TRBV19 to TRBJ2-3; D gene ambiguous. This CDR3 is 14 amino acids long. V was shortened by 7 bases and J by 4 bases, with 15 bases between the two germline ends. Germline CDR1 is LNHDA and CDR2 is SQIVND (reference sequence). CDR3 nucleotide sequence: TGTGCCAGTACCTCTACCGGGCTCCCAGATACGCAGTATTTT. Its protein is CASTSTGLPDTQYF.

The rearrangement uses TRBV9 and TRBJ1-1; 8 nucleotides align to TRBD1. The CDR3 length is 14 residues. V dropped 4 bases and J dropped 4; count of bases not matched to a gene: 6. CDR1 and CDR2 from the germline V gene are SGDLS and YYNGEE. CDR3 loop: CASSSRTGGTEAFF. The CDR3 DNA follows: TGTGCCAGCAGCTCCCGTACAGGGGGCACTGAAGCTTTCTTT.

This chain joins TRBV10-2 and TRBJ1-4, with no clear D. Germline V gene data show CDR1 as WSHSY and CDR2 as SAAADI. V gave up 0 bases and J gave up 7 bases, with 6 bases separating them. There are 13 residues in the CDR3. CDR3 nucleotides: TGCGCCAGCAGTGAGTCGGGGTTTGAAAAACTGTTTTTT. This codes for CASSESGFEKLFF.

This clone has only one observation. The same CDR3 is also encoded by other DNA sequences in this sample. The chain links TRBV27 to TRBJ1-2; 10 bases line up with TRBD1. Germline CDR1 MNHEY, CDR2 SMNVEV (reference sequence). V trimming: 4 bases; J trimming: 4 bases; junction bases outside the gene matches: 0. The CDR3 sequence is 13 residues long. CDR3 coding DNA: TGTGCCAGCAGTTGGACAGGGGGCTATGGCTACACCTTC. Protein product: CASSWTGGYGYTF.

This clone was counted a few times. The genes are TRBV7-9 and TRBJ1-1; TRBD1 aligns across 7 bases. Looked up from germline, CDR1 is SEHNR and CDR2 is FQNEAQ (reference sequence). The CDR3 covers 12 residues. With V trimmed by 4 bases and J by 4 bases, 0 bases remained unmatched. Here the CDR3 DNA reads TGTGCCAGCAGCTCAGGGGGCACTGAAGCTTTCTTT. The encoded protein is CASSSGGTEAFF.

The rearrangement links TRBV19 to TRBJ1-2; 8 bases align to TRBD1. Trimming cost V 2 bases and J 2 bases; bases outside gene matches: 1. The germline V gene encodes CDR1 LNHDA and CDR2 SQIVND (reference sequence). The CDR3 runs to 14 residues. The CDR3 bases are TGTGCCAGTAGTATACCAGGGGGCAACTATGGCTACACCTTC. It is translated as CASSIPGGNYGYTF. The full variable domain, with the rest looked up from reference TRBV19 and TRBJ1-2, is DGGITQSPKYLFRKEGQNVTLSCEQNLNHDAMYWYRQDPGQGLRLIYYSQIVNDFQKGDIAEGYSVSREKKESFPLTVTSAQKNPTAFYLCASSIPGGNYGYTFGSGTRLTVV.

The rearrangement uses TRBV5-4 and TRBJ2-7, with 8 bases aligning to TRBD2. Germline loops: CDR1 SGHNT, CDR2 YYREEE (reference sequence). Trimming cost V 3 bases and J 0 bases; bases outside gene matches: 2. This CDR3 is 14 amino acids long. The CDR3 nucleotides are TGTGCCAGCAGCTCCGGGACTAGCTCCTACGAGCAGTACTTC. It codes for CASSSGTSSYEQYF.

The V gene is TRBV5-6, the J gene TRBJ2-3, with 9 bases that match TRBD2. The CDR3 spans 16 residues. CDR1 and CDR2 from the germline V gene are SGHDT and YYEEEE. The junction had 9 bases not matched to a gene; V was cut back by 4 bases and J by 3 bases. CDR3 DNA sequence: TGTGCCAGCAGCCGTTTAGCGGGGGCGAGGACAGATACGCAGTATTTT. This codes for CASSRLAGARTDTQYF.

The chain links TRBV2 to TRBJ2-2; D is uncertain. CDR1 is SNHLY and CDR2 is FYNNEI in the germline V gene. This CDR3 is built from 13 residues. The V gene lost 4 bases and the J gene lost 4 bases, with 7 bases spanning the gap. The CDR3 DNA reads TGTGCCAGCAGTGGGTACACCACCGGGGAGCTGTTTTTT. It codes for CASSGYTTGELFF.